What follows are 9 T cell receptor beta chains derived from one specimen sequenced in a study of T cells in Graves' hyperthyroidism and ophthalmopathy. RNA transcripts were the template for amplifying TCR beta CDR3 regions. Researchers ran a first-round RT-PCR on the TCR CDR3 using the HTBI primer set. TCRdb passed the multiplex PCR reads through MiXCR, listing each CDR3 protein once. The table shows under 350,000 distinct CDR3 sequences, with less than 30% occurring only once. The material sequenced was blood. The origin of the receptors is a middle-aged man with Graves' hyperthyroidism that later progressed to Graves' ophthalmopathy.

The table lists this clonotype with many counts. The CDR3 is CASSPGTSGSVYEQYF. Here the CDR3 DNA reads TGTGCCAGTAGTCCCGGGACTAGCGGGAGTGTGTACGAGCAGTACTTC. The chain is built from TRBV19 and TRBJ2-7; 14 bases align to TRBD2. Trimming took 5 bases from V and 4 from J; bases not matched to a gene: 7. Germline V gene sequence: CDR1 LNHDA, CDR2 SQIVND (reference sequence). The CDR3 spans 16 residues.

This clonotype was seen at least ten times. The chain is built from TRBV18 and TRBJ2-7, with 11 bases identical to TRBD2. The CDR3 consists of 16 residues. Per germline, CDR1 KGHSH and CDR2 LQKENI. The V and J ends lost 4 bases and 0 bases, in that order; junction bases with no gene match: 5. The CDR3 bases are TGTGCCAGCTCACAAGAACTAGCGGGAGTCTCCTACGAGCAGTACTTC. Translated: CASSQELAGVSYEQYF.

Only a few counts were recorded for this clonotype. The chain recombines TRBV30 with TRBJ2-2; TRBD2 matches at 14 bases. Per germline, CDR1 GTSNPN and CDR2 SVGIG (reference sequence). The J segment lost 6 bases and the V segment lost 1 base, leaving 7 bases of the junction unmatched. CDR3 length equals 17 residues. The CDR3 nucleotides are TGTGCCTGGAGTGACGGGACTAGCGGGAGTGTCGCCGGGGAGCTGTTTTTT. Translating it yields CAWSDGTSGSVAGELFF.

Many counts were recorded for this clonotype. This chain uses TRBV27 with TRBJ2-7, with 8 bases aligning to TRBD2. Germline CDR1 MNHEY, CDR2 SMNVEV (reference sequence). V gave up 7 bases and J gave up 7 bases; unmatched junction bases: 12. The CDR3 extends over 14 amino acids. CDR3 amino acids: CASTKNSGMGEQYF. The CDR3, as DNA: TGTGCCAGCACTAAAAATAGCGGGATGGGGGAGCAGTACTTC.

The CDR3 DNA is TGTGCCATCAGTGAGCCCGGACGGGCTAACTATGGCTACACCTTC. This sequence encodes CAISEPGRANYGYTF. The chain couples TRBV10-3 to TRBJ1-2; D remains unclear. Germline V gene data show CDR1 as ENHRY and CDR2 as SYGVKD. Trimming left V 2 bases short and J 0 bases short, with 10 bases between. The CDR3 runs to 15 residues.

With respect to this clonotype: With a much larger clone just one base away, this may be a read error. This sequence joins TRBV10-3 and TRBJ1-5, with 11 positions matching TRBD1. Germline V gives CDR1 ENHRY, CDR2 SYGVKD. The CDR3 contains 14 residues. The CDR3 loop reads CAISGTGGGQPRHF. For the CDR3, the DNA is TGTGCCATCAGTGGGACAGGGGGCGGTCAGCCCCGGCATTTT.

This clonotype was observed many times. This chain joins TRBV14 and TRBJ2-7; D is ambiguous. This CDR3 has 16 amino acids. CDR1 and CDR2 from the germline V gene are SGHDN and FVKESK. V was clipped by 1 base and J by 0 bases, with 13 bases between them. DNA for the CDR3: TGTGCCAGCAGCCAAGGACCTAGAAGACCCTCCTACGAGCAGTACTTC. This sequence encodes CASSQGPRRPSYEQYF. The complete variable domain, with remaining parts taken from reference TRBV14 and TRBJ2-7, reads EAGVTQFPSHSVIEKGQTVTLRCDPISGHDNLYWYRRVMGKEIKFLLHFVKESKQDESGMPNNRFLAERTGGTYSTLKVQPAELEDSGVYFCASSQGPRRPSYEQYFGPGTRLTVT.

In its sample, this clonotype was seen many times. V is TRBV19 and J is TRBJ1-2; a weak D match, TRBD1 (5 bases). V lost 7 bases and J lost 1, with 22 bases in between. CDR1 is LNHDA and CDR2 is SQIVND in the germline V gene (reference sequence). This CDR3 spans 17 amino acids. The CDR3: CASKAQGRPRHNYGYTF. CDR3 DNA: TGTGCCAGTAAAGCCCAGGGAAGGCCCCGACATAACTATGGCTACACCTTC.

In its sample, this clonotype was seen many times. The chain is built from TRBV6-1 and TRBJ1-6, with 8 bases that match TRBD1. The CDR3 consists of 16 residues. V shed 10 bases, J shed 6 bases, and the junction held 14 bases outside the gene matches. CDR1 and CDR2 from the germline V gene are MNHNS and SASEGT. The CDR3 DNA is TGTGCCACTAGGATCGACAGGGGCGTCGGTAATTCACCCCTCCACTTT. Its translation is CATRIDRGVGNSPLHF.